This entry lists 2 T cell receptor beta chains sequenced from one sample in a study of OX40 agonist ivuxolimab in advanced cancers. This table comes from immunoSEQ multiplex PCR, and its TCRdb copy is limited to in-frame clones, with some not included. The data hold tens of thousands of clones, with roughly 84% observed a single time. The starting material was CD4+ or CD8+ T cells sorted from blood, obtained in a trial of the OX40 agonist ivuxolimab. Source of these receptors: an adult with an advanced solid tumor such as melanoma, head and neck, liver or kidney cancer.

V usage is TRBV27 and J usage is TRBJ2-2; no clear D. The CDR3 is made up of 16 amino acids. Germline V lookup: CDR1 MNHEY, CDR2 SMNVEV (reference sequence). The V end lost 5 bases, the J end lost 0 bases, and 13 bases lay between the germline ends. The CDR3 is CASSPSLVSNTGELFF. In nucleotides, the CDR3 is TGTGCCAGCAGTCCAAGTTTGGTTTCGAACACCGGGGAGCTGTTTTTT.

The CDR3 region has the DNA TGTGCCAGCAGCGTATCCCCCGGGACAGGGGCTTTCGAGCAGTACTTC. Translation gives CASSVSPGTGAFEQYF. The chain links TRBV9 to TRBJ2-7; 10 positions agree with TRBD1. CDR3 length: 16 amino acids. With 1 base clipped from V and 6 bases from J, the junction kept 10 bases outside the gene matches. From germline, CDR1 is SGDLS and CDR2 YYNGEE.